A single sample gave rise to the 3 T cell receptor beta chains below, sequenced in a study of T-cell reconstitution after alpha-beta-depleted transplantation in children. Unique molecular identifiers featured in how the TCRbeta library was prepared. One entry per CDR3 protein, called by TCRdb with MiXCR from the PCR reads. The sample contains about 240,000 distinct CDR3 sequences, about 25% of which appear only once. The sample here was PBMCs, taken before TCRalphabeta/CD19-depleted stem cell transplant. The receptors come from a girl aged 2 to 9 with Fanconi anemia, due to receive a stem cell transplant.

This chain links TRBV28 with TRBJ2-7; D is tentatively TRBD1 or TRBD2 (5 bases each). This CDR3 has 13 residues. Germline V gene data show CDR1 as MDHEN and CDR2 as SYDVKM. The V end was cut by 3 bases, the J end by 5 bases, with 11 bases between. CDR3 DNA: TGTGCCAGCAGTTTTGAAGGGACCAACGAGCAGTACTTC. Translation gives CASSFEGTNEQYF. Supplemented by reference TRBV28 and TRBJ2-7, the full variable domain reads DVKVTQSSRYLVKRTGEKVFLECVQDMDHENMFWYRQDPGLGLRLIYFSYDVKMKEKGDIPEGYSVSREKKERFSLILESASTNQTSMYLCASSFEGTNEQYFGPGTRLTVT.

This clonotype was seen many times. V gene TRBV5-1 combines with J gene TRBJ2-7; 14 positions match TRBD2. The CDR3 extends over 16 amino acids. Unmatched junction bases numbered 5, after V lost 3 bases and J lost 3 bases. Germline lookup yields CDR1 SGHRS and CDR2 YFSETQ. The CDR3 nucleotides are TGCGCCAGCAGCTCCCCGGGACTAGCGGGGGACTACGAGCAGTACTTC. Its translation is CASSSPGLAGDYEQYF.

This clonotype was recorded at least ten times. V and J are TRBV12-3 or TRBV12-4 and TRBJ1-2; 7 bases map to TRBD1. This CDR3 has 13 amino acids. Germline trimming cut 6 bases from V and 4 bases from J; bases unmatched to any gene: 5. The CDR3 DNA reads as TGTGCCAGCAGCCCCGGACAGGTCTATGGCTACACCTTC. This encodes CASSPGQVYGYTF.